One sample yielded the 18 T cell receptor beta chains listed below, sequenced in a study of blood T cell repertoires in COVID-19. TCRdb's copy holds only in-frame clones and misses some; the assay was immunoSEQ multiplex PCR. The sample includes 40,000 to 60,000 clones, roughly 84% of them seen just once. Sequencing was carried out using peripheral blood. The receptors originated from a man aged 45-65 years with active COVID-19.

The chain employs TRBV28 and TRBJ1-2, with 8 nucleotides matching TRBD1. Unmatched junction bases numbered 11, after V lost 7 bases and J lost 7 bases. This CDR3 comprises 14 residues. Germline lookup yields CDR1 MDHEN and CDR2 SYDVKM. The CDR3 loop reads CASNIPGQGSGYTF. The DNA for the CDR3 is TGTGCCAGCAACATACCCGGACAGGGAAGTGGCTACACCTTC.

This clone was observed a handful of times. The genes are TRBV2 and TRBJ1-4; D not certain. The CDR3 sequence is 13 residues long. Trimming removed 7 bases at V and 8 bases at J, with 14 bases between. Per the germline V gene, CDR1 is SNHLY and CDR2 is FYNNEI. CDR3 DNA sequence: TGTGCCAGCACCGTAGAGGTCGAAGAAAAACTGTTTTTT. Protein: CASTVEVEEKLFF. Looking up the rest from reference TRBV2 and TRBJ1-4 gives the full variable domain: EPEVTQTPSHQVTQMGQEVILRCVPISNHLYFYWYRQILGQKVEFLVSFYNNEISEKSEIFDDQFSVERPDGSNFTLKIRSTKLEDSAMYFCASTVEVEEKLFFGSGTQLSVL.

The chain recombines TRBV2 with TRBJ2-2; TRBD1 matches 8 bases. Germline assignment: CDR1 SNHLY and CDR2 FYNNEI. The CDR3 spans 16 residues. Germline trimming cut 7 bases from V and 5 bases from J; bases unmatched to any gene: 12. The CDR3 protein is CASIPGTGFLTGELFF. DNA of the CDR3: TGTGCCAGCATCCCCGGGACAGGCTTCCTTACCGGGGAGCTGTTTTTT.

This clone was seen once. The rearrangement links TRBV28 to TRBJ1-1; TRBD1 aligns across 12 bases. Germline V gene sequence: CDR1 MDHEN, CDR2 SYDVKM. V lost 5 bases to trimming and J lost 3 bases; unmatched junction nucleotides: 10. This CDR3 has 17 amino acids. CDR3 amino acids: CASSLRRDRGRYTEAFF. In DNA form, the CDR3 reads TGTGCCAGCAGTCTCCGACGGGACAGGGGGCGGTACACTGAAGCTTTCTTT.

This clone was observed a few times. The chain is built from TRBV5-1 and TRBJ2-5; TRBD1 matches 12 bases. Germline V gene data show CDR1 as SGHRS and CDR2 as YFSETQ. V lost 4 bases and J lost 5; bases outside the gene matches: 9. The CDR3 consists of 16 residues. The CDR3 DNA is TGCGCCAGCAGCCCCGGGACAGGGGGCGAAACGGAGACCCAGTACTTC. Translated: CASSPGTGGETETQYF.

The V call is TRBV10-1, the J call TRBJ2-3; 8 bases agree with TRBD1. Germline V gene lookup returns CDR1 WNHNN and CDR2 SYGVQD (reference sequence). This CDR3 is 14 amino acids long. V lost 6 bases to trimming and J lost 2 bases; unmatched junction nucleotides: 4. The CDR3, as DNA: TGCGCCAGCAGGGGGACAGGCCACACAGATACGCAGTATTTT. Protein sequence: CASRGTGHTDTQYF.

The chain is built from TRBV2 and TRBJ2-6, with 7 bases that match TRBD1. The germline gives CDR1 SNHLY, CDR2 FYNNEI. The CDR3 runs to 17 residues. V lost 6 bases and J lost 1; bases outside the gene matches: 9. The CDR3 sequence is CASSHPGQSSGANVLTF. The CDR3 DNA follows: TGTGCCAGCAGCCACCCGGGACAGAGTTCTGGGGCCAACGTCCTGACTTTC.

This clone was detected once. This chain joins TRBV5-1 and TRBJ2-3; TRBD1 matches 11 bases. CDR3 length equals 16 residues. J lost 0 bases, V lost 4 bases, and 4 bases had no gene match. The germline V gene has CDR1 SGHRS and CDR2 YFSETQ. CDR3 sequence: CASSPGQGASTDTQYF. For the CDR3, the DNA is TGCGCCAGCAGCCCCGGACAGGGGGCGAGCACAGATACGCAGTATTTT.

The chain carries TRBV5-1 and TRBJ2-2; perhaps TRBD1 as D (6 bases). The ends were cut back, 1 base at V and 3 bases at J, with 10 bases in the middle. Germline lookup yields CDR1 SGHRS and CDR2 YFSETQ. CDR3 length: 15 amino acids. CDR3 residues: CASSLSAGDTGELFF. DNA for the CDR3: TGCGCCAGCAGCTTGTCAGCAGGGGACACCGGGGAGCTGTTTTTT.

The V call is TRBV19, the J call TRBJ1-6, with a weak D call TRBD1 (5 bases). The CDR3 loop spans 13 amino acids. Trimming cost V 3 bases and J 7 bases, with 7 bases left between them. Germline V CDR1 and CDR2: LNHDA, SQIVND (reference sequence). The CDR3 sequence is CASSIDSNSPLHF. The DNA of the CDR3 is TGTGCCAGTAGTATTGACAGCAATTCACCCCTCCACTTT. Together with reference TRBV19 and TRBJ1-6, the CDR3 gives the full variable domain: DGGITQSPKYLFRKEGQNVTLSCEQNLNHDAMYWYRQDPGQGLRLIYYSQIVNDFQKGDIAEGYSVSREKKESFPLTVTSAQKNPTAFYLCASSIDSNSPLHFGNGTRLTVT.

The CDR3 nucleotides are TGTGCCAGCAGCTTAGACTCCCGCGGAAGTAGTGAGCAGTTCTTC. It encodes CASSLDSRGSSEQFF. V and J are TRBV11-2 and TRBJ2-1, with D unclear. From germline, CDR1 is SGHAT and CDR2 FQNNGV. Trimming cost V 0 bases and J 9 bases, with 15 bases left between them. This CDR3 spans 15 amino acids.

J is TRBJ2-7 and V is TRBV5-5; TRBD1 matches 7 bases. Looked up from germline, CDR1 is SGHKS and CDR2 is YYEKEE (reference sequence). The V gene end was trimmed by 0 bases and the J gene end by 3 bases; junction bases not matched to a gene: 12. The CDR3 runs to 17 residues. CDR3: CASSLALRGTVLYEQYF. For the CDR3, the DNA is TGTGCCAGCAGCTTGGCCTTAAGAGGGACAGTTCTCTACGAGCAGTACTTC.

The rearrangement joins TRBV19 to TRBJ1-2; a weak D match, TRBD1 (5 bases). Between the trimmed V and J ends, which lost 4 bases and 2 bases, there was a span of 11 bases. From germline, CDR1 is LNHDA and CDR2 SQIVND (reference sequence). The CDR3 covers 14 residues. The CDR3 DNA reads TGTGCCAGTAGTACAACGACAGCGAACTATGGCTACACCTTC. Its protein product is CASSTTTANYGYTF.

V is TRBV19 and J is TRBJ2-7; possible D gene TRBD2, 5 bases. Germline CDR1 and CDR2: LNHDA and SQIVND (reference sequence). V dropped 7 bases and J dropped 3 bases, with 13 bases sitting between them. This CDR3 spans 13 amino acids. The CDR3 reads CASTRGDSYEQYF. The CDR3 DNA reads as TGTGCCAGTACCCGGGGAGATAGCTACGAGCAGTACTTC.

The CDR3 sequence is CASSLGGGSYEQYF. CDR3 bases: TGTGCCAGCAGCTTAGGCGGGGGATCCTACGAGCAGTACTTC. The chain combines TRBV7-8 with TRBJ2-7, with 7 nucleotides matching TRBD2. Germline-derived CDR1 and CDR2 are SGHVS and FQNEAQ. Trimming took 1 base from V and 1 from J; bases not matched to a gene: 1. The CDR3 spans 14 residues.

This chain links TRBV6-5 with TRBJ2-7; D not resolved. Trimming shortened V by 2 bases and J by 3 bases, and 14 bases separated the two germline ends. Germline CDR1 is MNHEY and CDR2 is SVGAGI. The CDR3 is made up of 15 amino acids. The CDR3 coding sequence is TGTGCCAGCAGTTACGCCCCTACTGCCCACTACGAGCAGTACTTC. This sequence encodes CASSYAPTAHYEQYF.

The chain is built from TRBV6-2 or TRBV6-3 and TRBJ2-5; 8 bases agree with TRBD2. Trimming took 3 bases from V and 2 from J; bases not matched to a gene: 5. Germline V CDR1 and CDR2: MNHEY, SVGEGT. This CDR3 has 15 residues. The CDR3 region is CASSYLAGPQETQYF. The CDR3 region has the DNA TGTGCCAGCAGTTATTTAGCGGGGCCTCAAGAGACCCAGTACTTC.

This chain links TRBV12-3 or TRBV12-4 with TRBJ2-5, with D possibly TRBD1 on 5 matching bases. V lost 3 bases and J lost 7, with 12 bases in between. CDR3 size: 13 residues. CDR3 residues: CASSLSRGGTQYF. The CDR3 coding sequence is TGTGCCAGCAGTTTGAGTAGGGGTGGGACCCAGTACTTC.